The T cell receptor (beta chain) under discussion was sequenced for a study of blood T cells in healthy people across ages. Notes on the study in general: The lack of PBMC sorting stopped any conclusive naive versus antigen-experienced comparison. Estimated diversity that came from one million T cells was considered an underestimate.

Alongside a J-beta primer mix, a sample-barcoded 5' primer served in a second PCR lasting about 7 to 12 cycles. TCRdb analysed the 5' RACE reads with MiXCR anew, one entry per CDR3 protein. The sample consists of over 300,000 distinct CDR3 sequences, 45% to 65% of them appearing once. A remark on this clonotype: Its target is unknown.

Germline CDR1 DFQATT, CDR2 SNEGSKA (reference sequence). This CDR3 comprises 16 residues. Trimming removed 0 bases from V and 5 bases from J; junction bases left unmatched: 5. Total RNA amounts of at least 6 micrograms were extracted per sample. This clonotype originated in a man in his 60s in good health. The sequenced sample was blood. This chain connects TRBV20-1 to TRBJ2-1; TRBD2 agrees at 12 bases. CDR3 sequence: CSARDASGGVNNEQFF. The DNA for the CDR3 is TGCAGTGCTAGAGATGCTAGCGGGGGGGTTAACAATGAGCAGTTCTTC.